This TCR beta chain was identified during a study of T-cell reconstitution after alpha-beta-depleted transplantation in children. TCRbeta library preparation incorporated unique molecular identifiers. TCRdb recomputed calls from the PCR reads with MiXCR, one row per CDR3 protein. The sample yields more than 200,000 distinct CDR3 sequences, roughly 25% seen once. The receptor was derived from a female patient aged 2-9 years who had a stem cell transplant for congenital amegakaryocytic thrombocytopenia, so the T cells may come from the graft donor. This specimen consisted of PBMCs, mostly from graft donor cells, obtained 360 days after TCRalphabeta/CD19-depleted stem cell transplant.

CDR3 residues: CASTPYDREETQYF. The CDR3 DNA follows: TGTGCCAGCACCCCCTACGACAGGGAAGAGACCCAGTACTTC. The chain has TRBV28 and TRBJ2-5; 7 bases match TRBD1. V dropped 7 bases and J dropped 3; count of bases not matched to a gene: 8. Germline V gene sequence: CDR1 MDHEN, CDR2 SYDVKM. The CDR3 has 14 amino acids.